This passage covers 32 T cell receptor beta chains from one sample sequenced in a study of spatial heterogeneity in lung cancer. Time point given: sample taken at primary tumor resection. Whole RNA, isolated from tumor, nontumor lung or frozen PBMC, was sequenced without prior sorting. TCRdb redid the calling of the 5' RACE reads with MiXCR, one entry per CDR3 protein. The profile covers about 23,000 distinct CDR3 sequences, with less than 5.5% appearing a single time and about 5% taken by the ten largest. Sequenced material: PBMCs, taken at surgery. All receptors derive from a male donor with early-stage non-small cell lung cancer.

In its sample, this clonotype is medium-sized. The genes are TRBV5-1 and TRBJ1-2, with D perhaps matching TRBD1 (5 bases). The germline V gene encodes CDR1 SGHRS and CDR2 YFSETQ. The CDR3 is 12 amino acids. The V end lost 4 bases, the J end lost 4 bases, and 8 bases lay between the germline ends. As DNA, the CDR3 is TGCGCCAGCAGCGCGGACACCTATGGCTACACCTTC. Translation gives CASSADTYGYTF. Full variable domain (remainder filled in from reference TRBV5-1 and TRBJ1-2): KAGVTQTPRYLIKTRGQQVTLSCSPISGHRSVSWYQQTPGQGLQFLFEYFSETQRNKGNFPGRFSGRQFSNSRSEMNVSTLELGDSALYLCASSADTYGYTFGSGTRLTVV.

In this sample, this clonotype turned up many times. The CDR3 reads CASSIWRDRVNEQFF. For the CDR3, the DNA is TGTGCCAGTAGTATTTGGCGGGACCGCGTGAATGAGCAGTTCTTC. The chain uses TRBV19 and TRBJ2-1; possible D gene TRBD2, 6 bases. The CDR3 is 15 residues long. The V gene lost 3 bases and the J gene lost 7 bases, with 16 bases spanning the gap. Germline V gene data show CDR1 as LNHDA and CDR2 as SQIVND (reference sequence).

Many counts were recorded for this clonotype. The chain uses TRBV7-3 and TRBJ2-3; D gene unclear. The CDR3 runs 14 residues. V dropped 3 bases and J dropped 6 bases, with 13 bases sitting between them. Germline CDR1 reads SGHTA; CDR2 reads FQGTGA. CDR3 region: CASSLRASPDTQYF. The CDR3 region has the DNA TGTGCCAGCAGCTTGAGAGCATCCCCGGATACGCAGTATTTT.

This clonotype was detected ten times or more. The chain couples TRBV7-2 to TRBJ2-2; D might be TRBD1 or TRBD2, each matching 5 bases. Germline V CDR1 and CDR2: SGHTA, FQGNSA. V lost 5 bases and J lost 5, with 12 bases in between. The CDR3 consists of 14 residues. The CDR3 DNA is TGTGCCAGCAGCCCCGGGACCAAAACCGGGGAGCTGTTTTTT. This translates into CASSPGTKTGELFF.

This clonotype was seen many times. J is TRBJ1-1 and V is TRBV20-1, with D maybe TRBD1 (6 bases). From germline, CDR1 is DFQATT and CDR2 SNEGSKA (reference sequence). This CDR3 spans 13 amino acids. V lost 5 bases and J 0 bases, leaving 10 bases between the germline ends. This CDR3 reads CSADRQMNTEAFF. The DNA for the CDR3 is TGCAGTGCTGACAGGCAGATGAACACTGAAGCTTTCTTT.

Of note for this clonotype: A read error may be the cause here, since a much bigger clone is one base away. The genes are TRBV12-3 or TRBV12-4 and TRBJ2-7; either TRBD1 or TRBD2 may supply D (7 bases each). V was shortened by 4 bases and J by 7 bases, with 11 bases between the two germline ends. The CDR3 loop spans 12 amino acids. The CDR3, as DNA: TGTGCCAGCAGTTCCCAGGGGGGGGAGCAGTACTTC. It encodes CASSSQGGEQYF.

The table lists this clonotype with many counts. The chain links TRBV6-5 to TRBJ1-1, with 7 nucleotides matching TRBD1. V lost 4 bases, J lost 0 bases, and 8 bases stayed unmatched. This CDR3 has 16 amino acids. The germline gives CDR1 MNHEY, CDR2 SVGAGI. CDR3 protein: CASSSGTADMNTEAFF. CDR3 bases: TGTGCCAGCAGTTCCGGGACAGCGGATATGAACACTGAAGCTTTCTTT.

This clonotype was found many times. This chain joins TRBV6-2 or TRBV6-3 and TRBJ1-1; unclear D gene. Germline V gene sequence: CDR1 MNHEY, CDR2 SVGEGT. There are 17 residues in the CDR3. V dropped 7 bases and J dropped 5 bases, with 26 bases sitting between them. The CDR3 DNA reads TGTGCCAGCAAAAGGAGAGAGAACACTGAGGATAGAACTGAAGCTTTCTTT. It yields the protein CASKRRENTEDRTEAFF.

At least ten counts were recorded for this clonotype. This sequence joins TRBV3-1 and TRBJ2-5; tentative D call: TRBD2 (6 bases). The CDR3 runs 14 residues. V shed 0 bases and J shed 9 bases, with 14 bases lying between them. Germline V gene lookup returns CDR1 LGHDT and CDR2 YNNKEL (reference sequence). The CDR3 region has the DNA TGTGCCAGCAGCCAAGATATCCGCGGAGGGGCCCAGTACTTC. Translation: CASSQDIRGGAQYF.

This clonotype was observed at least ten times. The rearrangement uses TRBV7-9 and TRBJ2-7; TRBD1 matches 9 bases. Trimming removed 4 bases from V and 4 bases from J; junction bases left unmatched: 8. The CDR3 runs to 15 residues. The germline CDR1 and CDR2 sequences are SEHNR and FQNEAQ (reference sequence). Here the CDR3 reads CASSSYGTGMYEQYF. The DNA for the CDR3 is TGTGCCAGCAGCTCGTACGGGACAGGGATGTACGAGCAGTACTTC.

In its sample, this clonotype was seen many times. This chain uses TRBV5-5 with TRBJ2-2, with 9 bases lining up with TRBD1. With V trimmed by 5 bases and J by 3 bases, 11 bases remained unmatched. CDR1 is SGHKS, CDR2 YYEKEE, per germline (reference sequence). The length of the CDR3 is 17 residues. The CDR3 DNA reads TGTGCCAGCAGGAAACAGGGGGCACTTTCGTACACCGGGGAGCTGTTTTTT. Residues: CASRKQGALSYTGELFF.

The V call is TRBV5-4, the J call TRBJ1-6; D is perhaps TRBD1 (6 bases). The CDR3 spans 15 residues. Germline CDR1 and CDR2: SGHNT and YYREEE (reference sequence). Trimming pared 2 bases from V and 5 bases from J, leaving 11 bases between. The CDR3 loop reads CASSFGTNDNSPLHF. CDR3 coding DNA: TGTGCCAGCAGCTTCGGGACAAACGATAATTCACCCCTCCACTTT.

This clonotype has a count of ten or more. This rearrangement joins TRBV5-1 to TRBJ1-5; 7 bases fit TRBD1. Germline assignment: CDR1 SGHRS and CDR2 YFSETQ. The CDR3 extends over 17 amino acids. With V trimmed by 0 bases and J by 1 base, 7 bases remained unmatched. CDR3 residues: CASSLGRRGLSNQPQHF. CDR3 bases: TGCGCCAGCAGCTTGGGACGGAGGGGGCTGAGCAATCAGCCCCAGCATTTT.

This clonotype was seen at least ten times. The J gene is TRBJ1-4, the V gene TRBV5-1; D is uncertain. The CDR3 is 17 residues long. Germline V gives CDR1 SGHRS, CDR2 YFSETQ. V was clipped by 3 bases and J by 0 bases, with 15 bases between them. The CDR3 nucleotides are TGCGCCAGCAGCTCCCGACATCGGACGGCAACTAATGAAAAACTGTTTTTT. It specifies CASSSRHRTATNEKLFF.

The sample holds many counts of this clonotype. The chain employs TRBV11-2 and TRBJ2-7, with 9 bases aligning to TRBD1. The CDR3 is made up of 14 amino acids. Trimming took 4 bases from V and 7 from J; bases not matched to a gene: 8. Germline CDR1 SGHAT, CDR2 FQNNGV. The CDR3 here is CASSSGTGSWEQYF. Written as DNA, the CDR3 is TGTGCCAGCAGCTCCGGGACAGGGTCGTGGGAGCAGTACTTC.

This clonotype was counted at least ten times. The chain links TRBV27 to TRBJ2-7; 8 bases line up with TRBD1. Germline CDR1 MNHEY, CDR2 SMNVEV (reference sequence). J gave up 4 bases and V 6 bases, and 8 bases lay outside the gene matches. This CDR3 is built from 14 residues. CDR3 in DNA: TGTGCCAGCAGAAGGACAGGGTCATCATACGAGCAGTACTTC. Translation gives CASRRTGSSYEQYF.

This clonotype was seen ten or more times. The chain couples TRBV9 to TRBJ2-3, with unresolved D. The CDR3 spans 15 residues. The germline CDR1 and CDR2 sequences are SGDLS and YYNGEE. Trimming left V 0 bases short and J 0 bases short, with 8 bases between. CDR3 protein: CASSVARYSTDTQYF. The CDR3 DNA reads TGTGCCAGCAGCGTAGCTCGGTATAGCACAGATACGCAGTATTTT. Filled out from reference TRBV9 and TRBJ2-3, the complete variable domain reads DSGVTQTPKHLITATGQRVTLRCSPRSGDLSVYWYQQSLDQGLQFLIQYYNGEERAKGNILERFSAQQFPDLHSELNLSSLELGDSALYFCASSVARYSTDTQYFGPGTRLTVL.

This clonotype was recorded many times. V gene TRBV7-2 combines with J gene TRBJ1-3; D is undetermined. The CDR3 runs to 15 residues. V lost 1 base and J 0 bases, leaving 7 bases between the germline ends. Germline V gives CDR1 SGHTA, CDR2 FQGNSA. The CDR3 loop reads CASSLDQSSGNTIYF. As DNA, the CDR3 is TGTGCCAGCAGCTTAGATCAGAGCTCTGGAAACACCATATATTTT.

This clonotype was seen many times. The chain carries TRBV4-2 and TRBJ2-5, with a weak D call TRBD1 (5 bases). V gave up 0 bases and J gave up 5 bases, with 7 bases separating them. This CDR3 spans 13 amino acids. CDR1 LGHNA and CDR2 YNFKEQ come from the germline V gene. The DNA of the CDR3 is TGTGCCAGCAGCCAAGAGAAGGGGGAGACCCAGTACTTC. It yields the protein CASSQEKGETQYF.

By share of the sample, this clonotype is medium-sized. This chain connects TRBV5-1 to TRBJ2-3; no clear D gene. CDR1 and CDR2 (germline): SGHRS, YFSETQ. This CDR3 spans 14 amino acids. V was pared by 0 bases and J by 2 bases, with 7 bases between. The DNA of the CDR3 is TGCGCCAGCAGCTTGGGGTCTTACACAGATACGCAGTATTTT. It specifies CASSLGSYTDTQYF.

The table lists this clonotype with many counts. The chain recombines TRBV2 with TRBJ2-1, with 10 bases identical to TRBD1. The CDR3 is 14 amino acids. In germline, CDR1 is SNHLY, CDR2 FYNNEI. The V segment lost 4 bases and the J segment 6 bases; nucleotides outside the gene matches: 3. CDR3: CASSGTGGVNEQFF. The CDR3 DNA reads as TGTGCCAGCAGTGGGACAGGGGGGGTCAATGAGCAGTTCTTC.

There are many counts of this clonotype. The rearrangement joins TRBV18 to TRBJ2-6, with 7 positions matching TRBD1. Unmatched junction bases numbered 2, after V lost 4 bases and J lost 2 bases. The CDR3 covers 15 residues. CDR1 is KGHSH and CDR2 is LQKENI in the germline V gene. As DNA, the CDR3 is TGTGCCAGCTCACGGGACAGCCCTGGGGCCAACGTCCTGACTTTC. Its translation: CASSRDSPGANVLTF.

In its sample, this clonotype was seen many times. This chain connects TRBV19 to TRBJ2-3; TRBD2 matches at 7 bases. The length of the CDR3 is 15 residues. With V trimmed by 3 bases and J by 0 bases, 3 bases remained unmatched. The germline CDR1 and CDR2 sequences are LNHDA and SQIVND (reference sequence). CDR3 protein: CASSMRGISTDTQYF. The DNA for the CDR3 is TGTGCCAGTAGTATGCGGGGGATTAGCACAGATACGCAGTATTTT.

The rearrangement joins TRBV19 to TRBJ1-5; no definite D call. Germline CDR1 and CDR2: LNHDA and SQIVND (reference sequence). V was pared by 6 bases and J by 3 bases, with 15 bases between. The CDR3 loop spans 15 amino acids. The chain's CDR3 is CASRSDGRTNQPQHF. The CDR3 coding sequence is TGTGCCAGTAGATCCGACGGTCGAACCAATCAGCCCCAGCATTTT. The whole variable domain, filled in from reference TRBV19 and TRBJ1-5, reads DGGITQSPKYLFRKEGQNVTLSCEQNLNHDAMYWYRQDPGQGLRLIYYSQIVNDFQKGDIAEGYSVSREKKESFPLTVTSAQKNPTAFYLCASRSDGRTNQPQHFGDGTRLSIL.

This clonotype was found many times. CDR3 sequence: CSASSGADSPLHF. CDR3 DNA: TGCAGTGCTAGTTCCGGGGCCGATTCACCCCTCCACTTT. V usage is TRBV20-1 and J usage is TRBJ1-6; perhaps TRBD1 as D (5 bases). The V gene lost 3 bases and the J gene lost 8 bases, with 11 bases spanning the gap. CDR1 and CDR2 from the germline V gene are DFQATT and SNEGSKA (reference sequence). This CDR3 is built from 13 residues.

This clonotype was counted many times. This sequence joins TRBV7-2 and TRBJ1-5; no reliable D call. V dropped 3 bases and J dropped 0 bases, with 3 bases sitting between them. The CDR3 runs to 13 residues. Germline values: CDR1 SGHTA, CDR2 FQGNSA. The CDR3 loop is CASSLNSNQPQHF. CDR3 nucleotides: TGTGCCAGCAGCTTGAATAGCAATCAGCCCCAGCATTTT.

In this sample, this clonotype turned up many times. J is TRBJ2-7 and V is TRBV12-3 or TRBV12-4; 7 bases agree with TRBD1. V lost 5 bases and J lost 2; bases outside the gene matches: 6. The CDR3 totals 14 residues. This CDR3 reads CASSPGQATYEQYF. In DNA form, the CDR3 reads TGTGCCAGCAGTCCCGGACAGGCGACCTACGAGCAGTACTTC.

There are a few counts of this clonotype. The J gene is TRBJ2-7, the V gene TRBV6-5; D might be TRBD2 (6 bases). Trimming pared 2 bases from V and 1 base from J, leaving 12 bases between. The CDR3 is 15 amino acids. Germline V gives CDR1 MNHEY, CDR2 SVGAGI. The CDR3 protein is CASSYGGTQSYEQYF. CDR3 nucleotides: TGTGCCAGCAGTTACGGCGGGACTCAGTCCTACGAGCAGTACTTC.

This clonotype was observed at least ten times. The genes are TRBV18 and TRBJ2-3, with D possibly matching TRBD2 (6 bases). The CDR3 length is 14 residues. Per germline, CDR1 KGHSH and CDR2 LQKENI. V gave up 8 bases and J gave up 2 bases, with 14 bases separating them. The CDR3 loop reads CASLRGISTDTQYF. In nucleotides, the CDR3 is TGTGCCAGCCTACGGGGGATCTCCACAGATACGCAGTATTTT.

This clonotype was seen many times. This chain joins TRBV12-3 or TRBV12-4 and TRBJ1-4, with no clear D. Trimming removed 4 bases at V and 8 bases at J, with 8 bases between. CDR3 length: 12 residues. CDR3 in amino acids: CASSWGGEKLFF. For the CDR3, the DNA is TGTGCCAGCAGTTGGGGAGGAGAAAAACTGTTTTTT.

This clonotype was seen many times. The chain employs TRBV7-2 and TRBJ2-5, with D tentatively TRBD1 (5 bases). The V end was cut by 5 bases, the J end by 9 bases, with 13 bases between. In germline, CDR1 is SGHTA, CDR2 FQGNSA. CDR3 length: 12 residues. The CDR3 DNA reads as TGTGCCAGCAGCCGCCTATTAGGGGCCCAGTACTTC. Amino acids: CASSRLLGAQYF.

At least ten counts were recorded for this clonotype. The V and J genes are TRBV19 and TRBJ2-7, with D tentatively TRBD1 or TRBD2 (5 bases each). Germline values: CDR1 LNHDA, CDR2 SQIVND (reference sequence). The CDR3 loop spans 13 amino acids. V dropped 5 bases and J dropped 6 bases, with 14 bases sitting between them. DNA of the CDR3: TGTGCCAGTAGTGGGACGGCGATGGGCGAGCAGTACTTC. Amino acid sequence: CASSGTAMGEQYF. Complete variable domain (other parts from reference TRBV19 and TRBJ2-7): DGGITQSPKYLFRKEGQNVTLSCEQNLNHDAMYWYRQDPGQGLRLIYYSQIVNDFQKGDIAEGYSVSREKKESFPLTVTSAQKNPTAFYLCASSGTAMGEQYFGPGTRLTVT.